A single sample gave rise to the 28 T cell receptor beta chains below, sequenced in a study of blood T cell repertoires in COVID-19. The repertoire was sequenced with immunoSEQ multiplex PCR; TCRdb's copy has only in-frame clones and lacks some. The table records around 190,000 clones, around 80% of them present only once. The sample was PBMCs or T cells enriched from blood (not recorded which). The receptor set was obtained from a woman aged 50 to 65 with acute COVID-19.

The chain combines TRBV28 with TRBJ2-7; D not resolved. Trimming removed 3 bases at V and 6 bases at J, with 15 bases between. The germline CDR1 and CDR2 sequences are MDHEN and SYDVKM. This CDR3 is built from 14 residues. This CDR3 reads CASSFHLSVAEQYV. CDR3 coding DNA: TGTGCCAGCAGTTTCCACCTTTCCGTGGCCGAGCAGTACGTC.

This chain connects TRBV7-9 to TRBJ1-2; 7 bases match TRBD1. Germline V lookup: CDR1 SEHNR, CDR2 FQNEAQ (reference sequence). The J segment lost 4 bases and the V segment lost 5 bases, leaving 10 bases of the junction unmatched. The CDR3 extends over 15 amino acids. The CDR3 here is CASSPEVAGGYGYTF. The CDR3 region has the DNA TGTGCCAGCAGCCCCGAGGTGGCAGGGGGCTATGGCTACACCTTC.

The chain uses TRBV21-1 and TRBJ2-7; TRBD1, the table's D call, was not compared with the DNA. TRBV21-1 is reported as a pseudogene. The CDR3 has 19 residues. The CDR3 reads CASSKVQWVTGSASYEQYV. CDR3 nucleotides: TGTGCCAGCAGCAAAGTCCAATGGGTGACAGGGAGCGCCTCCTACGAGCAGTACGTC.

DNA for the CDR3: TGTGCCAGCAGCGATGGCTTCAACAGTAACTATGGCTACACCTTC. This encodes CASSDGFNSNYGYTF. The chain has TRBV6-4 and TRBJ1-2; D is ambiguous. Germline values: CDR1 MRHNA, CDR2 SNTAGT. The CDR3 is 15 residues long. Trimming pared 6 bases from V and 1 base from J, leaving 15 bases between.

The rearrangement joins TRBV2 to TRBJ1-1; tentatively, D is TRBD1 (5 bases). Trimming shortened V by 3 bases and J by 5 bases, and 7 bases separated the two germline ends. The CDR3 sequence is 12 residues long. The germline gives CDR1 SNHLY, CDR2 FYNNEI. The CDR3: CASSEGLTEAFF. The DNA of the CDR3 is TGTGCCAGCAGTGAGGGGCTGACTGAAGCTTTCTTT.

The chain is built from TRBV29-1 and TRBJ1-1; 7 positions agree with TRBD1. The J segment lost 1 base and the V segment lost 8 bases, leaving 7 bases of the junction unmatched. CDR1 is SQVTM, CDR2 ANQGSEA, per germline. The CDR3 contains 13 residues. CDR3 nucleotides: TGCAGCTCCAGGCAGGGGGAGAACACTGAAGCTTTCTTT. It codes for CSSRQGENTEAFF.

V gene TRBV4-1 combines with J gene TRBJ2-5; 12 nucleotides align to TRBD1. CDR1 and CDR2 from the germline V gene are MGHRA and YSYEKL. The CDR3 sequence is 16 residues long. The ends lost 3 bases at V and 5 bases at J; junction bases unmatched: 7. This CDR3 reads CASSHPGTGGLETQYF. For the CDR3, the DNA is TGCGCCAGCAGCCATCCCGGGACAGGGGGCCTGGAGACCCAGTACTTC.

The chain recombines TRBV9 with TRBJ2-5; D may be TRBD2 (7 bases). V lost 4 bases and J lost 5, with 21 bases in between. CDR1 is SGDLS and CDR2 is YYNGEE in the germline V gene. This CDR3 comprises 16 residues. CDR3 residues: CASSHPLRGAEETQYF. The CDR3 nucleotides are TGTGCCAGCAGCCACCCCCTTCGGGGGGCGGAGGAGACCCAGTACTTC.

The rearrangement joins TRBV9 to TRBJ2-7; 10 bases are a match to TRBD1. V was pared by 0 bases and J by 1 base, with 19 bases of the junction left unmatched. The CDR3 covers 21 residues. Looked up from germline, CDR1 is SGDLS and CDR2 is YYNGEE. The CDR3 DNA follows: TGTGCCAGCAGCGTAGTTATCATCTCCCCGGGACAGGGGTCGTCTTCCTACGAGCAGTACGTC. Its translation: CASSVVIISPGQGSSSYEQYV.

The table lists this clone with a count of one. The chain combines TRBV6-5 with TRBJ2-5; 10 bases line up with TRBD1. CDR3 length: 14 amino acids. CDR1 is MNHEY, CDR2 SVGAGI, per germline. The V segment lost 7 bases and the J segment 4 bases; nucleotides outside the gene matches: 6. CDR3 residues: CASTPGQGRETQYF. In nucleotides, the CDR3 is TGTGCCAGCACCCCGGGACAGGGGCGAGAGACCCAGTACTTC.

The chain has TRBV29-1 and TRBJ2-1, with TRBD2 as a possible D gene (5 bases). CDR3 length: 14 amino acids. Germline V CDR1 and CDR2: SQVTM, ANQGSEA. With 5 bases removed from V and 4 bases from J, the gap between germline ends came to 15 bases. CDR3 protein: CSVTRGSAYNEQFF. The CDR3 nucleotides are TGCAGCGTTACCCGCGGGTCCGCATACAATGAGCAGTTCTTC.

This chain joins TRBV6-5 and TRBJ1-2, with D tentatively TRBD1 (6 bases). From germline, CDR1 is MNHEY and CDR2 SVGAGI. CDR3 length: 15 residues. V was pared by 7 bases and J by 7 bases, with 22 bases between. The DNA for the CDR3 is TGTGCCAGCATCGAAGGGGGTAGGGGGATGGGTGGCTACACCTTC. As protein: CASIEGGRGMGGYTF.

The CDR3, as DNA: TGCAGCGGGGGACAGGGGCTGGACACTGAAGCTTTCTTT. Encoded protein: CSGGQGLDTEAFF. The chain couples TRBV29-1 to TRBJ1-1, with 10 bases lining up with TRBD1. CDR3 length equals 13 residues. J lost 3 bases, V lost 7 bases, and 5 bases had no gene match. Germline-derived CDR1 and CDR2 are SQVTM and ANQGSEA.

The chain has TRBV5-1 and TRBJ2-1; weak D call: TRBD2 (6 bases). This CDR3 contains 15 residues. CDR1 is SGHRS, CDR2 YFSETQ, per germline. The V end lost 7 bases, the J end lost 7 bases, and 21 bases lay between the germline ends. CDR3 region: CASATQGGGSNEQFF. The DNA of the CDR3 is TGCGCCAGCGCTACGCAGGGAGGAGGTTCTAATGAGCAGTTCTTC.

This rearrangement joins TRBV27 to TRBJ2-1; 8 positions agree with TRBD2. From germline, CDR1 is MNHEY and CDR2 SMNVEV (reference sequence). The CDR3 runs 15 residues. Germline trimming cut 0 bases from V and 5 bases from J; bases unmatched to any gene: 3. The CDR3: CASSLSGTRHNEQFF. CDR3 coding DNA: TGTGCCAGCAGTTTATCCGGGACTAGACACAATGAGCAGTTCTTC.

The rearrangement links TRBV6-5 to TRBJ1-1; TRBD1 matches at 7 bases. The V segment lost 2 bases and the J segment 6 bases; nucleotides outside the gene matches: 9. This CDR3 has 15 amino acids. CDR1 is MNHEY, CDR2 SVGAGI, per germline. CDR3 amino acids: CASSYGDRADSEAFF. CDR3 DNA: TGTGCCAGCAGTTACGGTGACAGGGCTGACTCTGAAGCTTTCTTT.

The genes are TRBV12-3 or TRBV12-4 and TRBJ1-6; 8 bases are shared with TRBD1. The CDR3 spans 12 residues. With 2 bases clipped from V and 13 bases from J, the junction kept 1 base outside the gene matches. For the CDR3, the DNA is TGTGCCAGCAGTTTACAGGGGGCGCCCCTCCACTTT. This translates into CASSLQGAPLHF.

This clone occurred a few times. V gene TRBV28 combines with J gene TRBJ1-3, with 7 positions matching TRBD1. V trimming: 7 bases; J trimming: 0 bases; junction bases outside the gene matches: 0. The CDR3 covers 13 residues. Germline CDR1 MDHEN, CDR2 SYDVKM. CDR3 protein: CASNRGSGNTIYF. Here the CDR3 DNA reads TGTGCCAGCAACAGGGGCTCTGGAAACACCATATATTTT.

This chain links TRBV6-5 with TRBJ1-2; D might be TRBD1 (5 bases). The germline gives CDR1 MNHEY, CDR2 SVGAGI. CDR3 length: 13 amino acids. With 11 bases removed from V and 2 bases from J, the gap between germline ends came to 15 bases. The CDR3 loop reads CAAGTEGNYGYTF. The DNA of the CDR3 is TGTGCCGCGGGGACGGAAGGAAACTATGGCTACACCTTC.

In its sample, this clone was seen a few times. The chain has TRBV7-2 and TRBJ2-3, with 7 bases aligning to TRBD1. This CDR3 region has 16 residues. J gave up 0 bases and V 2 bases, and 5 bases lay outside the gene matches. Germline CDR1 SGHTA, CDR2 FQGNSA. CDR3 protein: CASSLRGTASTDTQYF. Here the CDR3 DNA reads TGTGCCAGCAGCTTAAGGGGGACAGCAAGCACAGATACGCAGTATTTT.

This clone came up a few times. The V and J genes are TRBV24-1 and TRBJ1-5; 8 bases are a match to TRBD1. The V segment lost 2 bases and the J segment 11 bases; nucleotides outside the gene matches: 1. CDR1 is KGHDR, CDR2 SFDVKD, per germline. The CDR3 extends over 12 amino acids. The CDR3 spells CATSDSDRAQHF. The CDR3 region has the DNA TGTGCCACCAGTGATTCGGACAGGGCCCAGCATTTT.

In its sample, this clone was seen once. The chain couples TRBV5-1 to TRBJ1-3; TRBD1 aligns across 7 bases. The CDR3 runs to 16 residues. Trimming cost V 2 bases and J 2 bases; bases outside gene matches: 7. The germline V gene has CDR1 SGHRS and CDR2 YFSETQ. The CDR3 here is CASSLDRVVAGNTIYF. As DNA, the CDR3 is TGCGCCAGCAGCTTAGACAGGGTGGTTGCTGGAAACACCATATATTTT.

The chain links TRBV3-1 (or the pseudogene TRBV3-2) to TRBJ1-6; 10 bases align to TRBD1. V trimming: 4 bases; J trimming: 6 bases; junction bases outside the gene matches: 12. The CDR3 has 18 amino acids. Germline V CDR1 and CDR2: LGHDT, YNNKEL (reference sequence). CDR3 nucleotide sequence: TGTGCCAGCAGCCCCCCCGCGGGACAGGGGCATGGTAATTCACCCCTCCACTTT. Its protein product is CASSPPAGQGHGNSPLHF.

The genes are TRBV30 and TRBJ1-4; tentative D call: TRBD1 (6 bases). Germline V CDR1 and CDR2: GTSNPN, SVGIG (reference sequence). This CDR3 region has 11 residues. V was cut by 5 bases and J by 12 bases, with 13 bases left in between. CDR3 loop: CAWVGQKELFF. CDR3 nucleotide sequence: TGTGCCTGGGTGGGACAAAAGGAACTGTTTTTT.

CDR3 sequence (DNA): TGTGCTACAGGGGGCTCTGGAAACACCATATATTTT. Protein: CATGGSGNTIYF. The chain employs TRBV19 and TRBJ1-3, with 8 bases identical to TRBD1. Germline V gene data show CDR1 as LNHDA and CDR2 as SQIVND (reference sequence). The CDR3 has 12 residues.

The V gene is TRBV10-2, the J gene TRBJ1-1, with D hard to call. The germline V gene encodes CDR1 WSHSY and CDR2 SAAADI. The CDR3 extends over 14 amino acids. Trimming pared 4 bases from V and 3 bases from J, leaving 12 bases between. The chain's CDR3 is CASSVEAGYTEAFF. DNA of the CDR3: TGCGCCAGCAGTGTCGAGGCGGGGTACACTGAAGCTTTCTTT.

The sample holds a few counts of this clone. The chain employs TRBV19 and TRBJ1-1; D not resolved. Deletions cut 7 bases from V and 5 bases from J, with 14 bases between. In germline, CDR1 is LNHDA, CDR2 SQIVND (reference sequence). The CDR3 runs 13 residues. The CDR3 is CASTRGDRTEAFF. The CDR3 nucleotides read TGTGCCAGTACGCGGGGTGATCGGACTGAAGCTTTCTTT.

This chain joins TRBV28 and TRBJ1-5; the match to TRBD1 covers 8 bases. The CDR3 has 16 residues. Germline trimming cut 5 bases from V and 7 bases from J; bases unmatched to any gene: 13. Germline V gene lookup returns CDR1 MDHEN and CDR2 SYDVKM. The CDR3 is CASSPPVDRGRQPQHF. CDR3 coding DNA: TGTGCCAGCAGTCCACCCGTCGACAGGGGACGGCAGCCCCAGCATTTT.